Each of the 28 T cell receptor beta chains below was sequenced from the same sample in a study of T cell responses to AZD1222 COVID-19 vaccine. The table came from immunoSEQ multiplex PCR; TCRdb's copy has only in-frame clones and leaves some out. The data show approximately 80,000 clones, with roughly nine tenths seen just once and around 3.4% held by the top ten. The sample consisted of peripheral blood, taken 28 days after the second AZD1222 dose. All receptors derive from an adult who received the AZD1222 COVID-19 vaccine.

The chain carries TRBV19 and TRBJ1-1; D might be TRBD1 (5 bases). Trimming stripped 5 bases from V and 2 bases from J, with 12 bases between. CDR1 is LNHDA, CDR2 SQIVND, per germline (reference sequence). This CDR3 has 14 amino acids. CDR3 DNA sequence: TGTGCCAGTAGTCGGGCAGGGATAAACACTGAAGCTTTCTTT. It is translated as CASSRAGINTEAFF.

The genes are TRBV30 and TRBJ1-5; maybe TRBD1 (6 bases). This CDR3 comprises 13 residues. Trimming removed 1 base from V and 6 bases from J, with 10 bases in between. Germline lookup yields CDR1 GTSNPN and CDR2 SVGIG (reference sequence). The chain's CDR3 is CAWSAEGGQPQHF. The CDR3, as DNA: TGTGCCTGGAGTGCGGAGGGGGGTCAGCCCCAGCATTTT.

The chain links TRBV10-3 to TRBJ2-1, with TRBD2 identical over 14 bases. The CDR3 sequence is 14 residues long. Trimming at V came to 10 bases and at J to 5 bases, leaving 4 bases not matched to a gene. Per germline, CDR1 ENHRY and CDR2 SYGVKD. The CDR3 DNA sequence: TGTGCCACTTCGGGACTAGCGGGAGACAATGAGCAGTTCTTC. It specifies CATSGLAGDNEQFF.

CDR3 nucleotides: TGTGCCACCAGCAGGGGACAGATAGAAGCTTTCTTT. Amino acid sequence: CATSRGQIEAFF. The V and J genes are TRBV15 and TRBJ1-1, with 7 bases aligning to TRBD1. With V trimmed by 3 bases and J by 8 bases, 3 bases remained unmatched. Germline V gene data show CDR1 as LNHNV and CDR2 as YYDKDF (reference sequence). The CDR3 loop spans 12 amino acids. Full variable domain (outside the CDR3, taken from reference TRBV15 and TRBJ1-1): DAMVIQNPRYQVTQFGKPVTLSCSQTLNHNVMYWYQQKSSQAPKLLFHYYDKDFNNEADTPDNFQSRRPNTSFCFLDIRSPGLGDTAMYLCATSRGQIEAFFGQGTRLTVV.

The genes are TRBV13 and TRBJ2-7; D uncertain. The germline CDR1 and CDR2 sequences are PRHDT and FYEKMQ (reference sequence). The CDR3 is made up of 15 amino acids. Trimming cost V 2 bases and J 7 bases, with 18 bases left between them. CDR3 nucleotides: TGTGCCAGCAGCTTATCGTCTCCACTCACCCGGGAGCAGTACTTC. It encodes CASSLSSPLTREQYF.

The chain combines TRBV2 with TRBJ2-1, with 12 bases that match TRBD2. Germline V gives CDR1 SNHLY, CDR2 FYNNEI. The V and J ends lost 9 bases and 4 bases, in that order; junction bases with no gene match: 1. The CDR3 runs 13 residues. CDR3 sequence reads: CASGTSGYNEQFF. As DNA, the CDR3 is TGTGCCAGTGGGACTAGCGGGTACAATGAGCAGTTCTTC.

This clone was recorded a few times. The J gene is TRBJ1-6, the V gene TRBV2; D is unresolved. The V gene lost 10 bases and the J gene lost 0 bases, with 16 bases spanning the gap. The CDR3 extends over 16 amino acids. The V gene's germline CDR1 is SNHLY and CDR2 FYNNEI. In DNA form, the CDR3 reads TGTGCCACAAGAGAGGGCCCGAGCTCCTATAATTCACCCCTCCACTTT. This translates into CATREGPSSYNSPLHF.

The CDR3 nucleotides are TGTGCCAGCAGCTCAACGTGGGGCTACACCTTC. Translated, it gives CASSSTWGYTF. The rearrangement links TRBV5-6 to TRBJ1-2; unclear D gene. Germline CDR1 is SGHDT and CDR2 is YYEEEE. The length of the CDR3 is 11 residues. Between the trimmed V and J ends, which lost 3 bases and 8 bases, there was a span of 8 bases.

The V and J genes are TRBV11-3 and TRBJ2-3; a possible D gene is TRBD2 (5 bases). CDR3 size: 16 residues. Trimming stripped 0 bases from V and 4 bases from J, with 14 bases between. The germline CDR1 and CDR2 sequences are SGHNT and YENEEA. The CDR3 region is CASSLDGRDGADTQYF. The CDR3 DNA reads TGTGCCAGCAGCTTAGACGGCCGGGATGGGGCAGATACGCAGTATTTT.

The genes are TRBV7-2 and TRBJ1-2; D ambiguous. CDR3 length: 12 residues. Germline V gives CDR1 SGHTA, CDR2 FQGNSA. The V and J ends lost 6 bases and 4 bases respectively, with 9 bases between them. CDR3 sequence (DNA): TGTGCCAGCAGGGCTGACCTCTATGGCTACACCTTC. Residues: CASRADLYGYTF.

V usage is TRBV4-1 and J usage is TRBJ2-7, with TRBD2 identical over 8 bases. With V trimmed by 0 bases and J by 3 bases, 4 bases remained unmatched. Germline-derived CDR1 and CDR2 are MGHRA and YSYEKL. This CDR3 spans 15 amino acids. The CDR3, as DNA: TGCGCCAGCAGCCAAGAATTAGCGGGGATCTACGAGCAGTACTTC. Its translation is CASSQELAGIYEQYF.

V and J are TRBV9 and TRBJ1-4; tentatively, D is TRBD1 (5 bases). The length of the CDR3 is 15 residues. V lost 0 bases and J 8 bases, leaving 14 bases between the germline ends. CDR1 and CDR2 (germline): SGDLS, YYNGEE. CDR3 region: CASSVAPSQGEKLFF. The CDR3 DNA reads TGTGCCAGCAGCGTAGCTCCCTCTCAGGGCGAAAAACTGTTTTTT.

The CDR3 region is CASALLSYEQYF. CDR3 nucleotides: TGTGCCAGCGCGCTTTTGTCCTACGAGCAGTACTTC. The chain combines TRBV7-9 with TRBJ2-7; D uncertain. The germline gives CDR1 SEHNR, CDR2 FQNEAQ (reference sequence). The CDR3 consists of 12 residues. V lost 8 bases and J lost 1, with 9 bases in between.

This clone was seen a few times. The chain employs TRBV2 and TRBJ1-2; tentatively, D is TRBD1 (5 bases). Germline lookup yields CDR1 SNHLY and CDR2 FYNNEI. Trimming left V 3 bases short and J 4 bases short, with 12 bases between. The CDR3 has 14 amino acids. The chain's CDR3 is CASSERLGTYGYTF. CDR3 nucleotides: TGTGCCAGCAGTGAGCGGCTGGGGACCTATGGCTACACCTTC. Drawing the rest from reference TRBV2 and TRBJ1-2, the complete variable domain is EPEVTQTPSHQVTQMGQEVILRCVPISNHLYFYWYRQILGQKVEFLVSFYNNEISEKSEIFDDQFSVERPDGSNFTLKIRSTKLEDSAMYFCASSERLGTYGYTFGSGTRLTVV.

This CDR3 is CASSLEDSSSPLHF. In nucleotides, the CDR3 is TGCGCCAGCAGCTTGGAGGATTCGTCTTCACCCCTCCACTTT. The V and J genes are TRBV5-1 and TRBJ1-6; no firm D call. The CDR3 spans 14 residues. CDR1 and CDR2 from the germline V gene are SGHRS and YFSETQ. Between the trimmed V and J ends, which lost 0 bases and 9 bases, there was a span of 10 bases. Supplemented by reference TRBV5-1 and TRBJ1-6, the full variable domain reads KAGVTQTPRYLIKTRGQQVTLSCSPISGHRSVSWYQQTPGQGLQFLFEYFSETQRNKGNFPGRFSGRQFSNSRSEMNVSTLELGDSALYLCASSLEDSSSPLHFGNGTRLTVT.

J is TRBJ1-6 and V is TRBV9; TRBD1 might be the D (5 bases). The CDR3 totals 14 residues. The V and J ends lost 4 bases and 8 bases respectively, with 13 bases between them. In germline, CDR1 is SGDLS, CDR2 YYNGEE. The CDR3 DNA follows: TGTGCCAGCAGCCTACAGGATGAGGATTCACCCCTCCACTTT. As protein: CASSLQDEDSPLHF.

V usage is TRBV30 and J usage is TRBJ1-1; a possible D gene is TRBD1 (6 bases). The V gene's germline CDR1 is GTSNPN and CDR2 SVGIG (reference sequence). The germline V and J ends were trimmed by 2 bases and 5 bases, with 9 bases remaining between them. CDR3 length equals 12 residues. CDR3 DNA sequence: TGTGCCTGGAGTCGGGGGCGGACTGAAGCTTTCTTT. This gives the protein CAWSRGRTEAFF.

The chain links TRBV5-4 to TRBJ2-2, with D possibly TRBD1 on 6 matching bases. V was pared by 4 bases and J by 5 bases, with 12 bases between. CDR3 length: 14 residues. The germline V gene has CDR1 SGHNT and CDR2 YYREEE (reference sequence). CDR3 region: CASSQETGTGELFF. In DNA, the CDR3 is TGTGCCAGCAGCCAGGAAACAGGGACCGGGGAGCTGTTTTTT.

The chain is built from TRBV5-1 and TRBJ2-1; 7 bases fit TRBD2. V lost 0 bases to trimming and J lost 0 bases; unmatched junction nucleotides: 6. Germline V gives CDR1 SGHRS, CDR2 YFSETQ. This CDR3 region has 17 residues. In DNA, the CDR3 is TGCGCCAGCAGCTTGGTTTCTGGGACTACCTCCTACAATGAGCAGTTCTTC. It yields the protein CASSLVSGTTSYNEQFF.

V gene TRBV28 combines with J gene TRBJ1-5; a weak D match, TRBD1 (5 bases). CDR3 length equals 15 residues. Germline V gives CDR1 MDHEN, CDR2 SYDVKM. V lost 6 bases to trimming and J lost 1 base, with 13 bases between them. The CDR3 nucleotides read TGTGCCAGCAGAGTAATAGGGGTGAGCAATCAGCCCCAGCATTTT. Protein: CASRVIGVSNQPQHF.

This clone was detected a few times. At the DNA level, this CDR3 is encoded by other sequences in the same sample as well. This rearrangement joins TRBV30 to TRBJ1-2, with a tentative D call TRBD1 (6 bases). V was clipped by 3 bases and J by 4 bases, with 12 bases between them. Germline values: CDR1 GTSNPN, CDR2 SVGIG (reference sequence). This CDR3 comprises 13 residues. Here the CDR3 reads CAWSRDRPYGYTF. CDR3 DNA sequence: TGTGCCTGGAGCCGTGACAGGCCCTATGGCTACACCTTC.

For this clone: Other DNA sequences of this sample code for an identical CDR3. The chain is built from TRBV24-1 and TRBJ1-5, with D uncertain. V was cut by 2 bases and J by 3 bases, with 1 base left in between. The CDR3 consists of 12 residues. The germline V gene has CDR1 KGHDR and CDR2 SFDVKD. The CDR3 protein is CATSDSNQPQHF. The CDR3 DNA sequence: TGTGCCACCAGTGATTCCAATCAGCCCCAGCATTTT.

A single count supports this clone. The chain carries TRBV5-1 and TRBJ2-5; TRBD2 matches at 10 bases. CDR1 and CDR2 (germline): SGHRS, YFSETQ. The V segment lost 5 bases and the J segment 3 bases; nucleotides outside the gene matches: 4. The CDR3 is made up of 14 amino acids. This CDR3 reads CASRSLAGEETQYF. CDR3 DNA: TGCGCCAGCAGGTCTCTAGCGGGGGAAGAGACCCAGTACTTC.

The chain has TRBV3-1 (or the pseudogene TRBV3-2) and TRBJ2-6; unclear D gene. Trimming took off 4 bases at V and 0 bases at J, with 4 bases between the two ends. The CDR3 extends over 14 amino acids. Looked up from germline, CDR1 is LGHDT and CDR2 is YNNKEL (reference sequence). The CDR3 region has the DNA TGTGCCAGCAGCCGCGTCTCTGGGGCCAACGTCCTGACTTTC. Translated, it gives CASSRVSGANVLTF.

V usage is TRBV6-1 and J usage is TRBJ1-1, with D unresolved. V shed 0 bases and J shed 0 bases, with 8 bases lying between them. Looked up from germline, CDR1 is MNHNS and CDR2 is SASEGT. The CDR3 spans 15 residues. For the CDR3, the DNA is TGTGCCAGCAGTGAAGCGGTTTCCATGAACACTGAAGCTTTCTTT. Its protein product is CASSEAVSMNTEAFF.

The chain carries TRBV12-5 and TRBJ1-3; TRBD1 aligns across 7 bases. The CDR3 consists of 15 residues. In germline, CDR1 is LGHNT, CDR2 FRNRAP. The V segment lost 5 bases and the J segment 4 bases; nucleotides outside the gene matches: 8. The CDR3 loop is CASGPPTGPGNTIYF. CDR3 DNA sequence: TGTGCTAGTGGTCCTCCGACAGGGCCCGGAAACACCATATATTTT.

The rearrangement uses TRBV7-3 and TRBJ2-1, with TRBD2 identical over 7 bases. The CDR3 consists of 19 residues. V lost 2 bases, J lost 0 bases, and 13 bases stayed unmatched. Germline assignment: CDR1 SGHTA and CDR2 FQGTGA. For the CDR3, the DNA is TGTGCCAGCAGCTTATTAGGCGGGAGTTTTTCTGGCTCCTACAATGAGCAGTTCTTC. This encodes CASSLLGGSFSGSYNEQFF.

The CDR3 nucleotides are TGTGCCAGCAGCCCTGGACCCTTGACTACGCAGTATTTT. Translation: CASSPGPLTTQYF. This chain connects TRBV12-3 or TRBV12-4 to TRBJ2-3, with unresolved D. Trimming removed 6 bases at V and 8 bases at J, with 15 bases between. This CDR3 contains 13 residues.